The sequence of this TCR beta chain was determined in a study of blood T cell repertoires in COVID-19. Overall study context: The United States, Italy and Spain supplied acute and convalescent COVID-19 samples. PBMCs, B-cell-depleted T cells, or T cells were the source of the cDNA or gDNA that made up the material.

As handled by the study authors: Amplification of reference gene primers was used by the study to estimate nucleated cell counts. This table comes from immunoSEQ multiplex PCR, and its TCRdb copy is limited to in-frame clones, with some not included. D and trimming come from the DNA, and the V and J calls and clone size come from that table. This repertoire shows 230,000 or so clones, 84% found once; its top ten account for 2% to 2.5%. V was pared by 2 bases and J by 4 bases, with 11 bases between. The CDR3 runs to 14 residues. The germline V gene has CDR1 SGHRS and CDR2 YFSETQ. V and J are TRBV5-1 and TRBJ2-3, with D maybe TRBD2 (6 bases). The clonotype was recovered from a man aged 40-55 years who had recovered from COVID-19. The sequenced material came from peripheral blood. CDR3 loop: CASSFGGSADTQYF. CDR3 coding DNA: TGCGCCAGCAGCTTCGGAGGGTCGGCAGATACGCAGTATTTT.